A selection of T cell receptor beta chains follows, all from one sample in a study of T cell responses to AZD1222 COVID-19 vaccine. Generated by immunoSEQ multiplex PCR, the TCRdb table keeps only in-frame clones and is missing some. This sample has 100,000 to 150,000 clones, with 90% found just once. The sequenced sample was peripheral blood, obtained on day 0 of AZD1222 vaccination. Receptors originate from an adult in good health. The CDR3 runs from the conserved cysteine through the conserved F or W. The order of the fields is V gene, clone size, J gene, D gene, CDR3 protein, CDR3 DNA. The D gene is left open where the match is weak. Clone size is given for some rows only: seen once, a few or many times, or a class if the clone is expanded.

v_call: TRBV13; clone_size: NA; j_call: TRBJ2-7; d_call: NA; cdr3_aa: CASSPRDLGTYEQYF; cdr3_nt: TGTGCCAGCAGCCCCCGGGATCTGGGGACCTACGAGCAGTACTTC
v_call: TRBV18; clone_size: once; j_call: TRBJ2-5; d_call: NA; cdr3_aa: CASSWTTQETQYF; cdr3_nt: TGTGCCAGCTCCTGGACTACACAAGAGACCCAGTACTTC
v_call: TRBV6-1; clone_size: NA; j_call: TRBJ1-1; d_call: NA; cdr3_aa: CASSSGEAFF; cdr3_nt: TGTGCCAGCAGCTCAGGAGAAGCTTTCTTT
v_call: TRBV6-5; clone_size: NA; j_call: TRBJ1-3; d_call: TRBD1; cdr3_aa: CASSYSRGTAGNTIYF; cdr3_nt: TGTGCCAGCAGTTACTCGAGAGGGACAGCTGGAAACACCATATATTTT
v_call: TRBV18; clone_size: once; j_call: TRBJ2-7; d_call: NA; cdr3_aa: CASSRPGAGDYEQYF; cdr3_nt: TGTGCCAGCTCCCGCCCCGGGGCAGGGGACTACGAGCAGTACTTC
v_call: TRBV5-8; clone_size: NA; j_call: TRBJ1-2; d_call: TRBD1; cdr3_aa: CASSFQSTGAYGYTF; cdr3_nt: TGTGCCAGCAGCTTCCAATCGACAGGGGCCTATGGCTACACCTTC
v_call: TRBV6-5; clone_size: NA; j_call: TRBJ1-1; d_call: NA; cdr3_aa: CASSYQMNTEAFF; cdr3_nt: TGTGCCAGCAGTTACCAGATGAACACTGAAGCTTTCTTT
v_call: TRBV4-1; clone_size: NA; j_call: TRBJ1-2; d_call: NA; cdr3_aa: CASSQGAREHYGYTF; cdr3_nt: TGCGCCAGCAGCCAAGGGGCCAGGGAACATTATGGCTACACCTTC
v_call: TRBV29-1; clone_size: NA; j_call: TRBJ2-7; d_call: NA; cdr3_aa: CSGRVGEAYEQYF; cdr3_nt: TGCAGCGGGAGGGTCGGGGAGGCCTACGAGCAGTACTTC
v_call: TRBV3-1/TRBV3-2; clone_size: NA; j_call: TRBJ2-7; d_call: TRBD1; cdr3_aa: CASRGTGEGYEQYF; cdr3_nt: TGTGCCAGCAGGGGGACAGGGGAAGGCTACGAGCAGTACTTC
v_call: TRBV6-5; clone_size: NA; j_call: TRBJ2-7; d_call: NA; cdr3_aa: CASSYDWASYEQYF; cdr3_nt: TGTGCCAGCAGTTACGATTGGGCATCCTACGAGCAGTACTTC